This note documents a single TCR beta chain sequence. V lost 0 bases and J lost 1; bases outside the gene matches: 4. The germline V gene has CDR1 SGHNT and CDR2 YYREEE (reference sequence). The CDR3 contains 16 residues. The data derive from a study of blood T cell repertoires in COVID-19. This table comes from immunoSEQ multiplex PCR, and its TCRdb copy is limited to in-frame clones, with some not included. The sample includes some 240,000 clones, 65% to 90% of them seen just once. This chain connects TRBV5-4 to TRBJ2-3, with 8 bases that match TRBD2. The receptor comes from a woman aged 40 to 50 who had recovered from COVID-19. Sequencing input: peripheral blood. CDR3 DNA: TGTGCCAGCAGCTTGGTTGGCGGGGGGCGCACAGATACGCAGTATTTT. Protein: CASSLVGGGRTDTQYF.